Each of the 20 T cell receptor beta chains below was sequenced from the same sample in a study of T cells after yellow fever vaccination. Using its own MiXCR run on the 5' RACE reads, TCRdb lists one record per CDR3 protein. The repertoire holds tens of thousands of distinct CDR3 sequences, 5.5% seen once, with over 9.5% in the top ten. Sample: PBMCs, either bulk or a sorted T-cell subset (CD4+, CD8+, memory, or dextramer-sorted; not recorded which), taken 15 days after the yellow fever booster vaccination. The receptors shown here come from a man younger than 40 who received the YFV17D yellow fever vaccine.

This clonotype was counted many times. The rearrangement joins TRBV30 to TRBJ2-7; no definite D call. Germline values: CDR1 GTSNPN, CDR2 SVGIG (reference sequence). Deletions cut 3 bases from V and 0 bases from J, with 6 bases between. The CDR3 extends over 12 amino acids. The CDR3 loop reads CAWSDSSYEQYF. Here the CDR3 DNA reads TGTGCCTGGAGCGATAGCTCCTACGAGCAGTACTTC.

This clonotype has a count of ten or more. This chain connects TRBV5-1 to TRBJ2-5, with TRBD2 identical over 13 bases. The germline gives CDR1 SGHRS, CDR2 YFSETQ. The CDR3 has 17 amino acids. V dropped 4 bases and J dropped 0; count of bases not matched to a gene: 6. In nucleotides, the CDR3 is TGCGCCAGCAGCACGGGACTAGCGGGAAAGCACCAAGAGACCCAGTACTTC. Translation gives CASSTGLAGKHQETQYF.

This clonotype was counted at least ten times. The V call is TRBV9, the J call TRBJ2-5; 8 bases agree with TRBD2. Germline V gene data show CDR1 as SGDLS and CDR2 as YYNGEE. V lost 3 bases, J lost 4 bases, and 14 bases stayed unmatched. CDR3 length equals 17 residues. DNA for the CDR3: TGTGCCAGCAGCGAGGCCCCAACTAGCGGAGGGCGAGAGACCCAGTACTTC. Its translation: CASSEAPTSGGRETQYF.

In its sample, this clonotype was seen many times. The V and J genes are TRBV2 and TRBJ2-3, with D possibly being TRBD1 (6 bases). This CDR3 spans 14 amino acids. Germline-derived CDR1 and CDR2 are SNHLY and FYNNEI. V was shortened by 5 bases and J by 1 base, with 10 bases between the two germline ends. The CDR3 is CASSIRGGTDTQYF. CDR3 in DNA: TGTGCCAGCAGTATCAGGGGTGGCACAGATACGCAGTATTTT.

The chain employs TRBV20-1 and TRBJ2-7; TRBD1 aligns across 7 bases. The trim removed 5 bases at V and 2 bases at J, leaving 3 bases unmatched. Germline CDR1 DFQATT, CDR2 SNEGSKA (reference sequence). The CDR3 totals 12 residues. In nucleotides, the CDR3 is TGCAGTGCTCGGGACAGACCCTACGAGCAGTACTTC. Protein: CSARDRPYEQYF.

This clonotype counts as medium-sized. V gene TRBV13 combines with J gene TRBJ1-1, with D maybe TRBD1 (5 bases). Deletions cut 4 bases from V and 1 base from J, with 19 bases between. The length of the CDR3 is 17 residues. Germline assignment: CDR1 PRHDT and CDR2 FYEKMQ (reference sequence). The chain's CDR3 is CASSSRGGMGANTEAFF. The CDR3 DNA sequence: TGTGCCAGCAGCTCCCGGGGGGGAATGGGAGCGAACACTGAAGCTTTCTTT.

This clonotype was seen only a few times. This chain links TRBV5-4 with TRBJ2-2; D possibly corresponds to TRBD2 (5 bases). Germline lookup yields CDR1 SGHNT and CDR2 YYREEE (reference sequence). Trimming left V 4 bases short and J 6 bases short, with 22 bases between. CDR3 length: 17 amino acids. The CDR3 DNA is TGTGCCAGCAGCCCAATGGGCGGGCCCTCAAACTCCGGGGAGCTGTTTTTT. It encodes CASSPMGGPSNSGELFF.

This clonotype was detected many times. The V and J genes are TRBV4-2 and TRBJ1-3, with unresolved D. V was cut by 6 bases and J by 7 bases, with 25 bases left in between. The CDR3 has 17 amino acids. Germline CDR1 LGHNA, CDR2 YNFKEQ. The CDR3 protein is CASSLSASPTWRNTIYF. Written as DNA, the CDR3 is TGTGCCAGCAGTCTTAGCGCGTCACCTACCTGGCGGAACACCATATATTTT.

By share, this clonotype counts as medium-sized. The V call is TRBV12-3 or TRBV12-4, the J call TRBJ2-2, with D unclear. V was cut by 7 bases and J by 5 bases, with 17 bases left in between. The CDR3 totals 15 residues. DNA for the CDR3: TGTGCCAGCAATAACCGGGTCAGCCTTACCGGGGAGCTGTTTTTT. It yields the protein CASNNRVSLTGELFF.

This clonotype was seen ten or more times. One end of the junction fails to match germline, which may point to a read error. The chain recombines TRBV30 with TRBJ2-3, with 8 bases lining up with TRBD2. The CDR3 length is 13 residues. Germline-derived CDR1 and CDR2 are GTSNPN and SVGIG (reference sequence). Written as DNA, the CDR3 is TGTGCCTGGACCAGGACTAGCAGAGATACGCAGTATTTT. Protein product: CAWTRTSRDTQYF. Combining the CDR3 with reference TRBV30 and TRBJ2-3 gives the whole variable domain SQTIHQWPATLVQPVGSPLSLECTVEGTSNPNLYWYRQAAGRGLQLLFYSVGIGQISSEVPQNLSASRPQDRQFILSSKKLLLSDSGFYLCAWTRTSRDTQYFGPGTRLTVL.

The V gene is TRBV12-3 or TRBV12-4, the J gene TRBJ2-2; 12 bases are a match to TRBD1. The V gene end was trimmed by 6 bases and the J gene end by 5 bases; junction bases not matched to a gene: 16. The CDR3 is 19 residues long. The CDR3 loop reads CASRGVPGTGGEWTGELFF. The CDR3 nucleotides are TGTGCCAGCAGGGGGGTTCCGGGGACAGGGGGCGAGTGGACCGGGGAGCTGTTTTTT.

This clonotype was recorded at least ten times. This chain links TRBV12-3 or TRBV12-4 with TRBJ2-3; TRBD2 matches 8 bases. J gave up 1 base and V 1 base, and 4 bases lay outside the gene matches. The CDR3 spans 16 residues. The CDR3 DNA reads TGTGCCAGCAGTTTAGGTTTACTAGCGGGCACAGATACGCAGTATTTT. Protein: CASSLGLLAGTDTQYF.

This clonotype showed up many times. The chain combines TRBV3-1 with TRBJ1-2; the D gene is possibly TRBD1 (6 bases). Germline V CDR1 and CDR2: LGHDT, YNNKEL (reference sequence). This CDR3 is 15 amino acids long. Trimming stripped 3 bases from V and 3 bases from J, with 14 bases between. CDR3 DNA sequence: TGTGCCAGCAGCCACAGGGACAACGAATACTATGGCTACACCTTC. Translated: CASSHRDNEYYGYTF.

This clonotype was observed a few times. The V gene is TRBV20-1, the J gene TRBJ2-1, with 13 bases identical to TRBD2. Germline V gene lookup returns CDR1 DFQATT and CDR2 SNEGSKA (reference sequence). The CDR3 is 14 amino acids. The V segment lost 6 bases and the J segment 8 bases; nucleotides outside the gene matches: 7. The CDR3, as DNA: TGCAGTGCGACCGGGACTAGCGGGATACATGAGCAGTTCTTC. This codes for CSATGTSGIHEQFF.

In this sample, this clonotype turned up many times. V gene TRBV6-5 combines with J gene TRBJ2-1; 13 nucleotides agree with TRBD2. The CDR3 covers 15 residues. V shed 7 bases, J shed 9 bases, and the junction held 9 bases outside the gene matches. CDR1 and CDR2 (germline): MNHEY, SVGAGI. DNA for the CDR3: TGTGCCAGCAACCCAACTAGCGGGAGGGCCGCTGAGCAGTTCTTC. It encodes CASNPTSGRAAEQFF.

This clonotype was detected ten times or more. The V gene is TRBV2, the J gene TRBJ1-5; possible D gene TRBD1, 5 bases. V lost 5 bases and J lost 10, with 21 bases in between. Per the germline V gene, CDR1 is SNHLY and CDR2 is FYNNEI. The CDR3 has 15 amino acids. The CDR3 spells CASSSIMGPVYPQHF. As DNA, the CDR3 is TGTGCCAGCAGTAGTATAATGGGGCCCGTTTATCCCCAGCATTTT.

A remark on this clonotype: A much larger clone sits a single nucleotide away, making a read error possible. The V and J genes are TRBV5-1 and TRBJ2-5; D is undetermined. The V end lost 0 bases, the J end lost 5 bases, and 11 bases lay between the germline ends. The CDR3 totals 14 residues. From germline, CDR1 is SGHRS and CDR2 YFSETQ. The CDR3 sequence is CASSLGQLHETQYF. The CDR3 DNA reads TGCGCCAGCAGCTTGGGGCAGCTCCACGAGACCCAGTACTTC.

This clonotype was detected ten times or more. The V call is TRBV6-5, the J call TRBJ2-3; D uncertain. The CDR3 runs 14 residues. Trimming took 2 bases from V and 5 from J, leaving 11 bases between them. The germline gives CDR1 MNHEY, CDR2 SVGAGI. The CDR3, as DNA: TGTGCCAGCAGTTACATAGGGCGTGGAGATACGCAGTATTTT. This codes for CASSYIGRGDTQYF.

Many counts were recorded for this clonotype. V is TRBV15 and J is TRBJ2-3; no clear D gene. The CDR3 is 14 residues long. Per germline, CDR1 LNHNV and CDR2 YYDKDF (reference sequence). Trimming removed 8 bases at V and 2 bases at J, with 14 bases between. The CDR3 region is CATRQTQNTDTQYF. The DNA of the CDR3 is TGTGCCACCCGCCAGACCCAAAACACAGATACGCAGTATTTT.

The V and J genes are TRBV18 and TRBJ2-3; 13 nucleotides agree with TRBD2. Germline V CDR1 and CDR2: KGHSH, LQKENI. V gave up 3 bases and J gave up 14 bases; unmatched junction bases: 8. The CDR3 is made up of 14 amino acids. CDR3 amino acids: CASSPGTSGTGAYF. For the CDR3, the DNA is TGTGCCAGCTCACCGGGGACTAGCGGGACCGGAGCGTATTTT.